The T cell receptor (beta chain) described here comes from a study of T cells in Graves' hyperthyroidism and ophthalmopathy. TCR beta CDR3 region amplification was performed from RNA transcripts. An initial round of RT-PCR targeting the TCR CDR3 relied on the HTBI primer set. MiXCR, applied by TCRdb to the multiplex PCR reads, yields one record per CDR3 protein. Of more than 95,000 distinct CDR3 sequences listed, over 45% are singletons. V lost 5 bases, J lost 9 bases, and 20 bases lay in between. This CDR3 comprises 15 residues. Germline lookup yields CDR1 SGHTA and CDR2 FQGTGA. The sequencing input was blood. The sequence was collected from a man aged 35 to 55 with Graves' hyperthyroidism. V usage is TRBV7-3 and J usage is TRBJ1-5; D may be TRBD1 (5 bases). Here the CDR3 DNA reads TGTGCCAGCAGCCAAAGGGGCGGCCGGCAACCGCCCCAGCATTTT. This codes for CASSQRGGRQPPQHF. Full variable domain (missing parts from reference TRBV7-3 and TRBJ1-5): GAGVSQTPSNKVTEKGKYVELRCDPISGHTALYWYRQSLGQGPEFLIYFQGTGAADDSGLPNDRFFAVRPEGSVSTLKIQRTERGDSAVYLCASSQRGGRQPPQHFGDGTRLSIL.